This T cell receptor (beta chain) was sequenced for a study of T cells in Graves' hyperthyroidism and ophthalmopathy. Study-wide points: Most thyroid clonotypes that were expanded above 0.001 also turned up in blood. Separation of ophthalmopathy from stable hyperthyroidism was achieved by a 13 V-J model.

As concerns this clonotype: The antigen is not known.

Orbital computed tomography, thyroid ultrasound, serum thyroxine and TRAb, and clinical symptoms together informed the diagnoses. Fresh peripheral blood, roughly 9.8 ml of it, supplied the PBMCs. Researchers amplified the TCR beta CDR3 regions from RNA transcripts. First-round RT-PCR targeting the TCR CDR3 was performed with the HTBI primer set. A single record per CDR3 protein comes from TCRdb applying MiXCR to the multiplex PCR reads. The repertoire consists of 490,000 or so distinct CDR3 sequences, with about 20% occurring once and the leading ten covering roughly 44%. Sequenced: blood. This TCR derives from a man aged 35-49 years with Graves' ophthalmopathy.

This chain's CDR3 is CASSLTGGPGETQYF. For the CDR3, the DNA is TGTGCCAGCAGCCTGACGGGAGGGCCGGGGGAGACCCAGTACTTC. The chain links TRBV5-4 to TRBJ2-5; TRBD2 aligns across 8 bases. Per germline, CDR1 SGHNT and CDR2 YYREEE (reference sequence). V gave up 4 bases and J gave up 5 bases; unmatched junction bases: 10. CDR3 length: 15 residues.